The clone carrying this TCR beta chain appeared many times. Its antigen is not identified. Amplification targeted TCR beta CDR3 regions from RNA transcripts. First-round RT-PCR of the TCR CDR3 relied on the HTBI primer set. One entry per CDR3 protein results from TCRdb running MiXCR on the multiplex PCR reads. The sample yields around 280,000 distinct CDR3 sequences, roughly an eighth seen once. The data belong to a study of T cells in Graves' hyperthyroidism and ophthalmopathy. The source of the PBMCs was 8.5 to 10 ml of fresh peripheral blood. The CDR3 runs to 11 residues. The germline gives CDR1 SNHLY, CDR2 FYNNEI. The ends were cut back, 11 bases at V and 7 bases at J, with 14 bases in the middle. Study-wide points: Blood also contained most expanded thyroid clonotypes above 0.001. A model built on 13 V-J features separated ophthalmopathy from stable hyperthyroidism.

The sequenced material came from blood. The sequence came from a woman aged 40 to 50 with Graves' hyperthyroidism. The chain couples TRBV2 to TRBJ2-5, with D maybe TRBD2 (7 bases). Here the CDR3 reads CAVRGGGTQYF. The CDR3 nucleotides read TGTGCCGTCAGAGGGGGGGGGACCCAGTACTTC.